Presented here are 15 T cell receptor beta chains from one specimen sequenced in a study of tumor-infiltrating lymphocytes in primary liver carcinoma. A constant-region primer primed TCR beta cDNA synthesis from about 530 ng of total RNA. Three-round nested multiplex PCR performed with slightly modified ARM-PCR produced the TCR beta libraries. TRBV1-TRBV30 forward and Cbeta reverse primers drove the first two roughly 10-cycle rounds. TCRdb independently ran MiXCR on the multiplex PCR reads; one entry per CDR3 protein. The sample carries some 190,000 distinct CDR3 sequences, about 60% recorded once. Alongside blood RNA obtained from unsorted whole blood, germline DNA was also extracted. Sequenced: peripheral blood. These TCRs come from a man in his forties with primary liver carcinoma and hepatitis B virus infection.

This clonotype came up a few times. The chain couples TRBV6-5 to TRBJ2-5, with 7 bases lining up with TRBD1. The germline CDR1 and CDR2 sequences are MNHEY and SVGAGI. This CDR3 is 14 amino acids long. V shed 6 bases, J shed 5 bases, and the junction held 9 bases outside the gene matches. DNA for the CDR3: TGTGCCAGCAGCCCCCGACAGGGAGAGGAGACCCAGTACTTC. Amino acid sequence: CASSPRQGEETQYF.

The rearrangement joins TRBV6-1 to TRBJ2-6; possible D gene TRBD2, 5 bases. From germline, CDR1 is MNHNS and CDR2 SASEGT. This CDR3 has 14 amino acids. Trimming removed 7 bases at V and 4 bases at J, with 11 bases between. Written as DNA, the CDR3 is TGTGCCAGCAATGCGAGAGGGGGGGCCAACGTCCTGACTTTC. It encodes CASNARGGANVLTF.

CDR3 residues: CSVERDGLSYEQYF. In DNA, the CDR3 is TGCAGCGTTGAAAGAGATGGACTATCCTACGAGCAGTACTTC. The chain combines TRBV29-1 with TRBJ2-7; a possible D gene is TRBD2 (6 bases). From germline, CDR1 is SQVTM and CDR2 ANQGSEA. CDR3 size: 14 residues. V was clipped by 2 bases and J by 1 base, with 12 bases between them.

The chain recombines TRBV29-1 with TRBJ2-1, with D uncertain. The CDR3 is 14 residues long. The V gene lost 4 bases and the J gene lost 8 bases, with 18 bases spanning the gap. CDR1 and CDR2 from the germline V gene are SQVTM and ANQGSEA. CDR3 DNA sequence: TGCAGCGTTGGGTTAGCCCCCCCGTACGATGAGCAGTTCTTC. Its protein product is CSVGLAPPYDEQFF.

This sequence joins TRBV5-6 and TRBJ2-5; the D is unclear. Trimming took off 3 bases at V and 4 bases at J, with 13 bases between the two ends. Germline CDR1 is SGHDT and CDR2 is YYEEEE. CDR3 length: 14 amino acids. The CDR3 loop reads CASSSADPRETQYF. The CDR3, as DNA: TGTGCCAGCAGCTCGGCTGACCCCCGAGAGACCCAGTACTTC.

About this clonotype itself: An end of the junction does not agree with germline; a read error may underlie this. CDR3 sequence (DNA): TGCAGCGTTTCCCCGGGGGATGGAGAGAACCAGTACTTC. This encodes CSVSPGDGENQYF. J is TRBJ2-5 and V is TRBV29-1, with D possibly matching TRBD2 (6 bases). CDR1 is SQVTM and CDR2 is ANQGSEA in the germline V gene. There are 13 residues in the CDR3.

This clonotype occurred many times. The gene calls are TRBV4-2 and TRBJ1-3; D may be TRBD1 (5 bases). V gave up 1 base and J gave up 0 bases, with 13 bases separating them. Looked up from germline, CDR1 is LGHNA and CDR2 is YNFKEQ. This CDR3 contains 17 residues. CDR3: CASSQASRQSSGNTIYF. The CDR3 DNA reads TGTGCCAGCAGCCAAGCCTCCCGACAGAGCTCTGGAAACACCATATATTTT.

CDR3 nucleotides: TGTGCCAGCAGCTTAGCCGGGAGAGTCGACCGAACGAACACCGGGGAGCTGTTTTTT. It yields the protein CASSLAGRVDRTNTGELFF. The chain employs TRBV7-9 and TRBJ2-2; D is perhaps TRBD2 (6 bases). The CDR3 sequence is 19 residues long. V was clipped by 0 bases and J by 0 bases, with 17 bases between them. Germline CDR1 SEHNR, CDR2 FQNEAQ (reference sequence).

The chain couples TRBV5-4 to TRBJ2-2; the D call may be TRBD1 or TRBD2 (5 bases each). Trimming left V 6 bases short and J 8 bases short, with 23 bases between. The CDR3 is 16 residues long. Germline CDR1 and CDR2: SGHNT and YYREEE (reference sequence). The CDR3 region has the DNA TGTGCCAGCACCCTCGGGGCGGACCCCACTAGAGGGGAGCTGTTTTTT. It is translated as CASTLGADPTRGELFF.

V and J are TRBV11-3 and TRBJ2-3; 8 bases line up with TRBD1. V was clipped by 5 bases and J by 6 bases; unmatched bases: 13. The CDR3 consists of 16 residues. Per germline, CDR1 SGHNT and CDR2 YENEEA. This chain's CDR3 is CASSLGTGEQDDTQYF. Written as DNA, the CDR3 is TGTGCCAGCAGCCTGGGGACAGGTGAACAGGACGATACGCAGTATTTT.

This clonotype was found a few times. This chain connects TRBV12-5 to TRBJ2-1, with D perhaps matching TRBD1 (6 bases). Trimming left V 3 bases short and J 6 bases short, with 6 bases between. CDR1 is LGHNT and CDR2 is FRNRAP in the germline V gene. CDR3 length equals 12 residues. In nucleotides, the CDR3 is TGTGCTAGTGGTTTCAGGGGCAATGAGCAGTTCTTC. Protein product: CASGFRGNEQFF.

The chain is built from TRBV7-9 and TRBJ2-3; D not resolved. V was trimmed by 5 bases and J by 4 bases, leaving 7 bases between them. There are 12 residues in the CDR3. Germline V gene sequence: CDR1 SEHNR, CDR2 FQNEAQ (reference sequence). This CDR3 is CASSRSADTQYF. The CDR3 region has the DNA TGTGCCAGCAGCCGATCGGCAGATACGCAGTATTTT.

Comments on this clonotype: No conserved phenylalanine or tryptophan ends this CDR3, so it is likely a read error. The CDR3 region has the DNA TGTGCCAGCAGCCTGAGGGAGGCTTACGAGCAGTACTTA. This encodes CASSLREAYEQYL. The chain carries TRBV12-3 or TRBV12-4 and TRBJ2-7; D might be TRBD2 (6 bases). V was shortened by 6 bases and J by 4 bases, with 13 bases between the two germline ends. This CDR3 is built from 13 residues.

In regard to this clonotype: At one end, the junction sequence differs from germline, possibly due to a read error. V and J are TRBV6-1 and TRBJ2-3; the match to TRBD2 covers 9 bases. The CDR3 runs 14 residues. The germline V gene has CDR1 MNHNS and CDR2 SASEGT. The CDR3 bases are TGTGTCAGCAGTTTAGCGGGAGAGGCAGATACGCAGTATTTT. It codes for CVSSLAGEADTQYF.

The chain links TRBV12-3 or TRBV12-4 to TRBJ2-4; D is undetermined. The CDR3 has 11 amino acids. V lost 7 bases to trimming and J lost 5 bases, with 6 bases between them. The CDR3 loop is CASTSENIQYF. Written as DNA, the CDR3 is TGTGCCAGCACCTCAGAAAACATTCAGTACTTC.